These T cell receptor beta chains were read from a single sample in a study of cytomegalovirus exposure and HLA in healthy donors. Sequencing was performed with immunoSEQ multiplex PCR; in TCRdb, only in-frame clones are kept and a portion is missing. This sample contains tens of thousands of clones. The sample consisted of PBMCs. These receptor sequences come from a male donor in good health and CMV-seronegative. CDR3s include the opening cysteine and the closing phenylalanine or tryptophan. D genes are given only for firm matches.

CDR3 protein: CASSLGLAAGNTIYF
CDR3 DNA: TGTGCCAGCAGCTTAGGGTTGGCAGCTGGAAACACCATATATTTT
J gene: TRBJ1-3
D gene: .
V gene: TRBV11-2

CDR3 protein: CASSVRDRASSGANVLTF
CDR3 DNA: TGTGCCAGCAGCGTCCGGGACAGGGCTTCTTCTGGGGCCAACGTCCTGACTTTC
J gene: TRBJ2-6
D gene: TRBD1
V gene: TRBV9

CDR3 protein: CASSPARGDNSPLHF
CDR3 DNA: TGTGCCAGCTCACCGGCCAGGGGGGATAATTCACCCCTCCACTTT
J gene: TRBJ1-6
D gene: TRBD1
V gene: TRBV18

CDR3 protein: CASSTGTVDGYTF
CDR3 DNA: TGTGCCAGCTCGACCGGGACAGTTGATGGCTACACCTTC
J gene: TRBJ1-2
D gene: TRBD1
V gene: TRBV18

CDR3 protein: CASSRDRVRYEQYF
CDR3 DNA: TGTGCCAGCAGCCGGGACAGGGTTAGGTACGAGCAGTACTTC
J gene: TRBJ2-7
D gene: TRBD1
V gene: TRBV14

CDR3 protein: CASSLSPGREQYF
CDR3 DNA: TGTGCCAGCAGTTTAAGTCCAGGGCGGGAGCAGTACTTC
J gene: TRBJ2-7
D gene: .
V gene: TRBV27

CDR3 protein: CASSSRPTGTGNTIYF
CDR3 DNA: TGTGCCAGCAGTTCACGTCCGACAGGGACTGGAAACACCATATATTTT
J gene: TRBJ1-3
D gene: TRBD1
V gene: TRBV6-5

CDR3 protein: CASSQGEGGQVLNTEAFF
CDR3 DNA: TGTGCCAGCTCACAAGGAGAGGGTGGGCAAGTACTGAACACTGAAGCTTTCTTT
J gene: TRBJ1-1
D gene: .
V gene: TRBV18

CDR3 protein: CASSPWRDTGELFF
CDR3 DNA: TGTGCCAGCAGCCCCTGGAGGGACACCGGGGAGCTGTTTTTT
J gene: TRBJ2-2
D gene: .
V gene: TRBV7-9

CDR3 protein: CASSHGDRDDQPQHF
CDR3 DNA: TGCGCCAGCAGCCATGGGGACAGGGACGATCAGCCCCAGCATTTT
J gene: TRBJ1-5
D gene: TRBD1
V gene: TRBV4-1

CDR3 protein: CASTPTWASGGFEHF
CDR3 DNA: TGTGCCAGCACCCCGACATGGGCTAGCGGGGGGTTCGAGCACTTC
J gene: TRBJ2-7
D gene: TRBD2
V gene: TRBV5-6

CDR3 protein: CASNGGGAKVNEQFF
CDR3 DNA: TGTGCCAGCAATGGCGGGGGGGCAAAAGTAAATGAGCAGTTCTTC
J gene: TRBJ2-1
D gene: TRBD2
V gene: TRBV2

CDR3 protein: CASSQSLTGSAYEQYF
CDR3 DNA: TGCGCCAGCAGCCAATCCCTTACAGGGAGCGCCTACGAGCAGTACTTC
J gene: TRBJ2-7
D gene: .
V gene: TRBV4-3